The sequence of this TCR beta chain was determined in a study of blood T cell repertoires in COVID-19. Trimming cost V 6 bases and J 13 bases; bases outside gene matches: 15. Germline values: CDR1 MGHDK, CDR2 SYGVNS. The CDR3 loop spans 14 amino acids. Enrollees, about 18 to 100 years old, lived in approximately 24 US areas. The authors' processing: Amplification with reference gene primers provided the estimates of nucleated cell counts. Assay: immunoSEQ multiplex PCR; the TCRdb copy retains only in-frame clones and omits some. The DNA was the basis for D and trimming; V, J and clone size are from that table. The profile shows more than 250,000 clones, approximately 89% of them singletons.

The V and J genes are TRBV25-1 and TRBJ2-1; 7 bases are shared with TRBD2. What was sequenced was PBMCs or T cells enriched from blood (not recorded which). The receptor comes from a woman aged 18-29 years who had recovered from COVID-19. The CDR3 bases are TGTGCCAGCAGCGAAAATCGGGACTACATACGACAGTTCTTC. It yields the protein CASSENRDYIRQFF.